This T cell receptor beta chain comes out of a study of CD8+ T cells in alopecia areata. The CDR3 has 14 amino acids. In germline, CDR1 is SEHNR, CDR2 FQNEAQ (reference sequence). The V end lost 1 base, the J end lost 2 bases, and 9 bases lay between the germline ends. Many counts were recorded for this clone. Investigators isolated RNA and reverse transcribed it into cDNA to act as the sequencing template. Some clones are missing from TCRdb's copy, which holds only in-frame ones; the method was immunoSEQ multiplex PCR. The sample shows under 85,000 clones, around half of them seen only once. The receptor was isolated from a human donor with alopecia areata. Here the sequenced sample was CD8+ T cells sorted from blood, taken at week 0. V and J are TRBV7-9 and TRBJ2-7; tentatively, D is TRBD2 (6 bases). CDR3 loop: CASSLEASAYEQYF. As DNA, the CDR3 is TGTGCCAGCAGCTTAGAGGCTAGCGCCTACGAGCAGTACTTC.